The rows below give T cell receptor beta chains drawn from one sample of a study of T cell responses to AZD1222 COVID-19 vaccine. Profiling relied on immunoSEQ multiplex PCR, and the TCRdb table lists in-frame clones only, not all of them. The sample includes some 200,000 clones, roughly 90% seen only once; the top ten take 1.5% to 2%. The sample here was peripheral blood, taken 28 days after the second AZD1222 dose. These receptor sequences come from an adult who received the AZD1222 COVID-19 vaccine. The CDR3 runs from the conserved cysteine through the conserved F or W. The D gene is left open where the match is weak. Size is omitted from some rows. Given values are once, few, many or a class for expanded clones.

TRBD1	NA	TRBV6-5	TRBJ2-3	TGTGCCAGCAGTCGGGACAGGGGAGCGACAGATACGCAGTATTTT	CASSRDRGATDTQYF
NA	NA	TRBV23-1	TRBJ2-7	TGCGCCAGCAGTCAACCCTTAGAGGGGGAGCAGTACTTC	CASSQPLEGEQYF
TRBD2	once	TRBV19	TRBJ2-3	TGTGCCAGTAGTTTAGCGGGGGGGAGCACAGATACGCAGTATTTT	CASSLAGGSTDTQYF
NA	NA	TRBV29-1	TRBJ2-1	TGCAGCGTTGACCCCGGGGGTGCCTTAAGCTCCTACAATGAGCAGTTCTTC	CSVDPGGALSSYNEQFF
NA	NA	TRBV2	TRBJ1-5	TGTGCCAGCAGTGAGCTGGTAGTGGCTCAGCCCCAGCATTTT	CASSELVVAQPQHF
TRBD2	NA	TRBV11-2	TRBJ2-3	TGTGCCAGCAGTTACATAGCGGGGGGGACAGATACGCAGTATTTT	CASSYIAGGTDTQYF
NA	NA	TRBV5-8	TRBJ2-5	TGTGCCAGCAGCTACCGGGACACCTATCAAGAGACCCAGTACTTC	CASSYRDTYQETQYF
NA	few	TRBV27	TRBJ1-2	TGTGCCAGCAGCCGCCACCTGAACTATGGCTACACCTTC	CASSRHLNYGYTF
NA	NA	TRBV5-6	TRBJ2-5	TGTGCCAGCAGCTTGATGCAGACAGCACTCCAAGAGACCCAGTACTTC	CASSLMQTALQETQYF
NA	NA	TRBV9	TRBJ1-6	TGTGCCAGCAGCCCAAATGCACAAGAAAGCAATTCACCCCTCCACTTT	CASSPNAQESNSPLHF
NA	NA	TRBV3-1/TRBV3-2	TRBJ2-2	TGTGCCAGCAGCCAGCGAGCGGCCTTGAACACCGGGGAGCTGTTTTTT	CASSQRAALNTGELFF
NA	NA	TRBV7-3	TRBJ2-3	TGTGCCAGCAGCCCCCTCGGGGGCGGCTCCCTCACAGATACGCAGTATTTT	CASSPLGGGSLTDTQYF
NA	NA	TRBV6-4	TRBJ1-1	TGTGCCAGCAGTGACTCTTGGGGGTCTGAAGCTTTCTTT	CASSDSWGSEAFF
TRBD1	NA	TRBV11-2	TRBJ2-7	TGTGCCAGCAGCTTAGAGACAGGGGGTTGGCACGAGCAGTACTTC	CASSLETGGWHEQYF
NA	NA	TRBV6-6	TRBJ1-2	TGTGCCAGCGGCTCCAGGGAGGGGCGGTACTATGGCTACACCTTC	CASGSREGRYYGYTF
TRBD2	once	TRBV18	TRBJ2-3	TGTGCCGGGGGAAGGAGCGGGGTGCCAGATACGCAGTATTTT	CAGGRSGVPDTQYF
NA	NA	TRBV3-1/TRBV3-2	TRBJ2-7	TGTGCCAGCAGCCCACGGGGCAGGGCCCCCTACGAGCAGTACTTC	CASSPRGRAPYEQYF
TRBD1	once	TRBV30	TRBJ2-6	TGTGCCTGGGTGGACAGGGGCTGGGCCAACGTCCTGACTTTC	CAWVDRGWANVLTF
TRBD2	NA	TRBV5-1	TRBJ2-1	TGCGCCAGCAGCTTGGAAGGCGGGGGAACGTACAATGAGCAGTTCTTC	CASSLEGGGTYNEQFF
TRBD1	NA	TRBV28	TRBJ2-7	TGTGCCAGCAGTTTATCCGGGACAGGGAAGTCCCACGAGCAGTACTTC	CASSLSGTGKSHEQYF
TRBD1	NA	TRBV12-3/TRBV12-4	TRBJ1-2	TGTGCCAGCAGAGGACAGGGCGCGAGCTACACCTTC	CASRGQGASYTF
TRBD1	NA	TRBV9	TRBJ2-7	TGTGCCAGCAGCGTCACTCACAGGGGCGAGCAGTACTTC	CASSVTHRGEQYF
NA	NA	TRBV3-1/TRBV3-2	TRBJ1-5	TGTGCCAGCAGCGGAAACAATCAGCCCCAGCATTTT	CASSGNNQPQHF
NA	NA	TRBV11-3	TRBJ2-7	TGTGCCAGCAGCTTAGGATACTCCTACGAGCAGTACTTC	CASSLGYSYEQYF
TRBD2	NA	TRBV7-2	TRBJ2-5	TGTGCCAGCAGCCCTCCGACTAGCGGGGGACAAGAGACCCAGTACTTC	CASSPPTSGGQETQYF
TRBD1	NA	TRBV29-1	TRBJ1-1	TGCAGCGTTTCGGGACAGGGAAATACTGAAGCTTTCTTT	CSVSGQGNTEAFF
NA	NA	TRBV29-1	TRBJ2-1	TGCAGCGTTGAAGTGGGCAGGAAGGACAATGAGCAGTTCTTC	CSVEVGRKDNEQFF
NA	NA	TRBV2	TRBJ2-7	TGTGCCAGCAGTGAAGCCCGAGCTCTGGGCGGCGAGCAGTACTTC	CASSEARALGGEQYF
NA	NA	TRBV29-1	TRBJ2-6	TGCAGCGTTGAATTCCCGTACGGGGCCAACGTCCTGACTTTC	CSVEFPYGANVLTF